The source of this T cell receptor (beta chain) is a study of technical replicates of blood from four donors. TCRdb's copy holds only in-frame clones and misses some; the assay was immunoSEQ multiplex PCR. The sample holds about 100,000 clones, roughly 95% seen once. Germline V gives CDR1 MNHEY, CDR2 SVGAGI. Deletions cut 4 bases from V and 9 bases from J, with 10 bases between. The CDR3 loop spans 12 amino acids. The chain recombines TRBV6-5 with TRBJ1-5; possibly TRBD1 for D (5 bases). This clonotype originated in a human donor in good health. The sequencing input was T cells isolated from PBMCs. CDR3 loop: CASSSGGRPQHF. Written as DNA, the CDR3 is TGTGCCAGCAGTTCCGGGGGGAGGCCCCAGCATTTT.